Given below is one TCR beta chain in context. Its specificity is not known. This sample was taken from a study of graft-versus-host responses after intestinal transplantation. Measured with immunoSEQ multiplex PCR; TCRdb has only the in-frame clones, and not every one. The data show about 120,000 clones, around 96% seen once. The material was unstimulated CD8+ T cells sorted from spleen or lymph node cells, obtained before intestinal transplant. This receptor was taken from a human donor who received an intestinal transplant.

This chain's CDR3 is CASSVSGGGNEQFF. The DNA of the CDR3 is TGTGCCAGCAGCGTATCCGGAGGAGGGAATGAGCAGTTCTTC. This chain connects TRBV9 to TRBJ2-1, with a possible D match to TRBD2 (6 bases). With 1 base removed from V and 7 bases from J, the gap between germline ends came to 12 bases. The V gene's germline CDR1 is SGDLS and CDR2 YYNGEE. The CDR3 length is 14 residues.